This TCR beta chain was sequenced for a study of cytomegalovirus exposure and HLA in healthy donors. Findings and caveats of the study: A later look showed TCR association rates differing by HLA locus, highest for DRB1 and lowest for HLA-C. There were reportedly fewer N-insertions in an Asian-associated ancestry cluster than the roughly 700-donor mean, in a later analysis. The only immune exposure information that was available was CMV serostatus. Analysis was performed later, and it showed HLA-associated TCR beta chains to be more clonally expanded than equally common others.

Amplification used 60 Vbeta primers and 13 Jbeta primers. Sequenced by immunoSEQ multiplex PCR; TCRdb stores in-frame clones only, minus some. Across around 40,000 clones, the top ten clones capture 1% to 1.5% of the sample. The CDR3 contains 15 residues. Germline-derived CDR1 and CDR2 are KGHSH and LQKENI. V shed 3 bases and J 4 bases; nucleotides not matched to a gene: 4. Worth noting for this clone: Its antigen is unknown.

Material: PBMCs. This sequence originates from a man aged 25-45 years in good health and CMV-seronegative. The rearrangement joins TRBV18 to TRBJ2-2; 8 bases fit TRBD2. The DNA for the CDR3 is TGTGCCAGCTCACCTCCGGGAGGGCCCACCGGGGAGCTGTTTTTT. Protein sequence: CASSPPGGPTGELFF.